The following is a T cell receptor (beta chain) sequence with its context. Its antigen remains unidentified. No base quality information exists; no much larger clone differs at one position. The data are from a study of OX40 agonist ivuxolimab in advanced cancers. Some background on the complete study: Ivuxolimab was an agonistic, fully human IgG2 monoclonal antibody directed against OX40 (CD134), a costimulatory receptor. Intravenous ivuxolimab was administered to patients every 2 weeks at six dose levels: 0.01, 0.1, 0.3, 1.5, 3 and 10 mg/kg. Of the approximately 54 dose-escalation patients, hepatocellular carcinoma was present in roughly 19, melanoma in some 15, renal cell carcinoma in 9 and head and neck cancer in 9. Prior anti-PD-1, anti-PD-L1 or anti-CTLA-4 therapy was permitted, and checkpoint inhibitors had been received by 40% to 50% of dose-escalation patients. The point of sequencing TCRbeta in the periphery was to test whether ivuxolimab changed TCR sequence diversity and drove clonal T-cell expansion. Three dose-escalation patients achieved partial responses, one with hepatocellular carcinoma and two with cutaneous melanoma. The paper reports the monotherapy dose-escalation portion (N of about 50 patients) of the phase I ivuxolimab trial. The dose-escalation cohort was over 70% male with a mean age of approximately 60 years, ranging from roughly 23 to 80. Study-level results and caveats: At doses of 0.1 to 3.0 mg/kg, clonal expansion of both CD4+ and CD8+ T cells in blood was seen between baseline and week 6. Partial responders in the 0.1-3.0 mg/kg groups had among the lowest normalized peripheral clonal expansion, especially among CD8+ T cells. Which antigens the clonally expanded peripheral T cells were specific for was not determined. Low levels of normalized T-cell clonal expansion were also seen in some nonresponding patients. On average, CD8+ T cells showed more expanded clones than CD4+ T cells after ivuxolimab.

For sequencing of the TCRbeta CDR3 region, genomic DNA was extracted from the sorted cells. The immunoSEQ Assay was used for sequencing of TCRbeta CDR3 regions. This is the immuneACCESS table as TCRdb keeps it, with only in-frame sequences that have V and J called. A part of the clones is gone; compared with another copy, unresolved V genes explain less than half, and the rest is unexplained. This sample gives under 200,000 clones in total; approximately 94% of them show up just once. About 0.33% of the sample lies in the top ten. Patients with autoimmune disease history or receiving systemic immunosuppression were excluded from the trial. Peripheral blood for TCR sequencing was collected from all dose cohorts at baseline, on cycle 4 day 1, and on cycle 7 day 1. The samples were taken from a phase I, first-in-human, multicenter, open-label dose-escalation trial of ivuxolimab. Adults with locally advanced or metastatic melanoma, renal cell carcinoma, hepatocellular carcinoma or head and neck squamous cell carcinoma were enrolled in the trial. Before TCR sequencing, CD4+ and CD8+ T cells were separately sorted from peripheral blood.

The sequencing here drew on CD4+ or CD8+ T cells sorted from blood, taken in a trial of the OX40 agonist ivuxolimab. The sequence was obtained from an adult with an advanced solid tumor such as melanoma, head and neck, liver or kidney cancer.

Read as DNA, the sequence is TGTGCCAGCAGCCCTCGACTGGGAACCCAGTACTTC. Its translation is CASSPRLGTQYF. The receptor chain draws on TRBV7-9 and TRBJ2-5, with the D gene uncertain. In the germline V gene (reference sequence), CDR1 corresponds to SEHNR and CDR2 to FQNEAQ. Measured from the cysteine to the phenylalanine, the CDR3 is 12 residues long. CDR3 DNA only is kept here, 36 bases in frame from base 1. V is cut by 5 bases and J by 8 bases, and the space between the germline ends is 12 bases.